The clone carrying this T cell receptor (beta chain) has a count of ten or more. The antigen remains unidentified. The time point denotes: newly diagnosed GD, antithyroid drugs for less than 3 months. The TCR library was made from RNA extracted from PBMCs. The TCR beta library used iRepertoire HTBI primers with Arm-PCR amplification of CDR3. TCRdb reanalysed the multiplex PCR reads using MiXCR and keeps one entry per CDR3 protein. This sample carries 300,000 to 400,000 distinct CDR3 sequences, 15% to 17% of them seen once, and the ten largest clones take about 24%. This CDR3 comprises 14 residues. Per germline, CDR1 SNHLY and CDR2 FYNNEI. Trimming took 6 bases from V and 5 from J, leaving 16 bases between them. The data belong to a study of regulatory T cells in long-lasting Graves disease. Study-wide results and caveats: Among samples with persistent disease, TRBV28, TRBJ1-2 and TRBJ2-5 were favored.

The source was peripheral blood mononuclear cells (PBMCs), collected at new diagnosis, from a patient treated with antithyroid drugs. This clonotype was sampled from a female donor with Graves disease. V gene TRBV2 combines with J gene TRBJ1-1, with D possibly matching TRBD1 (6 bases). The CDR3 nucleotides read TGTGCCAGCAGACCGACCGGGACAAGGACTGAAGCTTTCTTT. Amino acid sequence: CASRPTGTRTEAFF.